Ten or more counts support the clone carrying this TCR beta chain. The authors prepared the TCRbeta library with unique molecular identifiers. TCRdb fed the PCR reads into MiXCR, producing one record per CDR3 protein. The table lists about 640,000 distinct CDR3 sequences, 16% of them singletons. This CDR3 contains 15 residues. V dropped 5 bases and J dropped 5 bases, with 15 bases sitting between them. CDR1 and CDR2 from the germline V gene are SGHTA and FQGNSA. The data are from a study of T-cell reconstitution after alpha-beta-depleted transplantation in children. This TCR came from a human donor who donated a stem cell graft to a child with acute myeloid leukemia. The chain links TRBV7-2 to TRBJ2-2, with TRBD2 as a possible D gene (5 bases). Sample: PBMCs from the stem cell graft donor, taken from the stem cell graft. CDR3 nucleotides: TGTGCCAGCAGCCTCGACCGCGGCGGGACCGGGGAGCTGTTTTTT. Encoded protein: CASSLDRGGTGELFF.